Listed here are 28 T cell receptor beta chains from one sample, sequenced in a study of T cells after yellow fever vaccination. One entry per CDR3 protein, called by TCRdb with MiXCR from the 5' RACE reads. Of 230,000 or so distinct CDR3 sequences listed, roughly 6.3% were seen once; the top ten hold around 1.1%. The sequencing here drew on CD4+ T cells sorted from PBMCs, taken on the day of the yellow fever booster vaccination. The receptors stem from a man aged 30 to 45 who received the YFV17D yellow fever vaccine.

The rearrangement joins TRBV5-1 to TRBJ2-1; a possible D gene is TRBD2 (5 bases). The V gene lost 3 bases and the J gene lost 4 bases, with 11 bases spanning the gap. This CDR3 is built from 14 residues. CDR1 and CDR2 from the germline V gene are SGHRS and YFSETQ. The CDR3 sequence is CASSSRLHYNEQFF. CDR3 nucleotides: TGCGCCAGCAGCTCAAGACTACATTACAATGAGCAGTTCTTC.

The chain combines TRBV5-1 with TRBJ2-7, with D unresolved. CDR3 length: 15 amino acids. Between the trimmed V and J ends, which lost 5 bases and 3 bases, there was a span of 18 bases. The germline V gene encodes CDR1 SGHRS and CDR2 YFSETQ. As DNA, the CDR3 is TGCGCCAGCAGATCATCAGACGGTGAGATCTACGAGCAGTACTTC. Translated: CASRSSDGEIYEQYF.

This clonotype was seen only a few times. V usage is TRBV12-3 or TRBV12-4 and J usage is TRBJ2-6; D uncertain. V was clipped by 6 bases and J by 0 bases, with 9 bases between them. CDR3 size: 15 residues. The CDR3 DNA is TGTGCCAGCAGGGTTAGTTCCTCTGGGGCCAACGTCCTGACTTTC. This encodes CASRVSSSGANVLTF.

The sample holds many counts of this clonotype. This chain joins TRBV19 and TRBJ1-4, with a tentative D call TRBD1 (5 bases). The CDR3 has 13 amino acids. V dropped 8 bases and J dropped 3 bases, with 10 bases sitting between them. Germline V gene data show CDR1 as LNHDA and CDR2 as SQIVND (reference sequence). The CDR3 nucleotides read TGTGCCAGTCGACAGCCTTCTAATGAAAAACTGTTTTTT. This codes for CASRQPSNEKLFF. The full variable domain, its missing parts supplied by reference TRBV19 and TRBJ1-4, is DGGITQSPKYLFRKEGQNVTLSCEQNLNHDAMYWYRQDPGQGLRLIYYSQIVNDFQKGDIAEGYSVSREKKESFPLTVTSAQKNPTAFYLCASRQPSNEKLFFGSGTQLSVL.

This clonotype was counted a few times. The chain employs TRBV28 and TRBJ2-7; 11 bases map to TRBD2. Germline loops: CDR1 MDHEN, CDR2 SYDVKM. This CDR3 comprises 15 residues. Trimming removed 4 bases from V and 7 bases from J; junction bases left unmatched: 9. The CDR3 reads CASSSPTSGTVEQYF. DNA for the CDR3: TGTGCCAGCAGTTCGCCGACTAGCGGGACCGTAGAGCAGTACTTC.

This clonotype was counted many times. This CDR3 is CSVESVSYNEQFF. In DNA, the CDR3 is TGCAGCGTTGAAAGCGTATCCTACAATGAGCAGTTCTTC. This chain joins TRBV29-1 and TRBJ2-1, with D unclear. Trimming pared 2 bases from V and 1 base from J, leaving 6 bases between. This CDR3 contains 13 residues. Germline CDR1 and CDR2: SQVTM and ANQGSEA.

V usage is TRBV21-1 and J usage is TRBJ2-7; TRBD2 was called by the table and not checked on the DNA. TRBV21-1 is assigned pseudogene status. The CDR3 is 19 residues long. The CDR3 reads CASSRSLPQTSGISYEQYF. CDR3 nucleotides: TGTGCCAGCAGCCGATCCCTGCCCCAGACTAGCGGGATCTCCTACGAGCAGTACTTC.

This clonotype was observed a few times. The V call is TRBV3-1, the J call TRBJ2-3; 10 positions agree with TRBD1. The CDR3 loop spans 16 amino acids. In germline, CDR1 is LGHDT, CDR2 YNNKEL (reference sequence). The ends lost 2 bases at V and 4 bases at J; junction bases unmatched: 6. The DNA of the CDR3 is TGTGCCAGCAGCCAATTAGGACAGGGGGTTGCAGATACGCAGTATTTT. Translated, it gives CASSQLGQGVADTQYF.

This clonotype was seen many times. The V and J genes are TRBV7-2 and TRBJ2-5; D remains unclear. The CDR3 extends over 13 amino acids. V was trimmed by 0 bases and J by 6 bases, leaving 8 bases between them. The germline CDR1 and CDR2 sequences are SGHTA and FQGNSA. The CDR3: CASSLAVWQTQYF. CDR3 nucleotide sequence: TGTGCCAGCAGCTTAGCGGTTTGGCAGACCCAGTACTTC.

The gene calls are TRBV18 and TRBJ2-1, with TRBD2 identical over 7 bases. The ends lost 1 base at V and 4 bases at J; junction bases unmatched: 4. Germline assignment: CDR1 KGHSH and CDR2 LQKENI. This CDR3 spans 15 amino acids. The CDR3 reads CASSPRGGDYNEQFF. The CDR3 DNA reads TGTGCCAGCTCACCACGGGGGGGAGATTACAATGAGCAGTTCTTC.

The table lists this clonotype with a few counts. The chain carries TRBV18 and TRBJ2-1; 16 bases are shared with TRBD2. Losses at the gene ends were 3 bases for V and 2 bases for J; bases not matched to a gene: 7. CDR3 length: 19 amino acids. CDR1 is KGHSH and CDR2 is LQKENI in the germline V gene. The CDR3 reads CASSPKGLAGGSPYNEQFF. The CDR3 DNA sequence: TGTGCCAGCTCACCTAAGGGACTAGCGGGAGGGTCTCCCTACAATGAGCAGTTCTTC.

This clonotype has at least ten counts. This chain uses TRBV20-1 with TRBJ2-6; D is undetermined. The CDR3 has 13 amino acids. The germline CDR1 and CDR2 sequences are DFQATT and SNEGSKA (reference sequence). V was clipped by 4 bases and J by 2 bases, with 6 bases between them. The CDR3 region has the DNA TGCAGTGCTACAGAACCTGGGGCCAACGTCCTGACTTTC. Translation gives CSATEPGANVLTF.

In this sample, this clonotype turned up many times. V gene TRBV5-4 combines with J gene TRBJ2-7; 13 nucleotides match TRBD2. The length of the CDR3 is 14 residues. CDR1 and CDR2 from the germline V gene are SGHNT and YYREEE (reference sequence). Trimming cost V 0 bases and J 12 bases; bases outside gene matches: 6. The CDR3 sequence: CASSLEGLAGALYF. CDR3 nucleotides: TGTGCCAGCAGCTTGGAAGGACTAGCGGGAGCACTGTACTTC.

The sample holds many counts of this clonotype. The J gene is TRBJ2-3, the V gene TRBV7-2, with 11 bases aligning to TRBD2. CDR1 SGHTA and CDR2 FQGNSA come from the germline V gene. J lost 5 bases, V lost 6 bases, and 13 bases had no gene match. The CDR3 consists of 17 residues. The CDR3 loop is CASSPNLSGRVGDTQYF. The CDR3 DNA sequence: TGTGCCAGCAGTCCCAATCTTAGCGGGAGGGTTGGAGATACGCAGTATTTT. Variable domain in full (rest from reference TRBV7-2 and TRBJ2-3): GAGVSQSPSNKVTEKGKDVELRCDPISGHTALYWYRQSLGQGLEFLIYFQGNSAPDKSGLPSDRFSAERTGGSVSTLTIQRTQQEDSAVYLCASSPNLSGRVGDTQYFGPGTRLTVL.

The sample holds a few counts of this clonotype. This CDR3 reads CASSLGPRETQYF. DNA for the CDR3: TGTGCCAGCAGCTTAGGACCCCGAGAGACCCAGTACTTC. The rearrangement joins TRBV7-2 to TRBJ2-5; D gene uncertain. Germline V gives CDR1 SGHTA, CDR2 FQGNSA. This CDR3 spans 13 amino acids. V was shortened by 1 base and J by 4 bases, with 7 bases between the two germline ends.

This CDR3 is CASSLGGGNYGYTF. The CDR3 region has the DNA TGTGCCAGCAGCTTAGGGGGGGGTAACTATGGCTACACCTTC. The chain carries TRBV7-8 and TRBJ1-2, with D perhaps TRBD1 (5 bases). Germline CDR1 SGHVS, CDR2 FQNEAQ. V was clipped by 1 base and J by 1 base, with 7 bases between them. This CDR3 comprises 14 residues.

In its sample, this clonotype was seen many times. V gene TRBV7-2 combines with J gene TRBJ2-1; the D gene is possibly TRBD2 (5 bases). Trimming took off 1 base at V and 2 bases at J, with 18 bases between the two ends. CDR1 is SGHTA and CDR2 is FQGNSA in the germline V gene. There are 18 residues in the CDR3. CDR3 sequence: CASSLGPGWTSPYNEQFF. Written as DNA, the CDR3 is TGTGCCAGCAGCTTAGGGCCGGGATGGACTTCCCCCTACAATGAGCAGTTCTTC.

CDR3 bases: TGCGCCAGCAGCTTGACTAGCGGGAGTTGGGATACGCAGTATTTT. It specifies CASSLTSGSWDTQYF. The chain carries TRBV5-1 and TRBJ2-3, with TRBD2 matching 11 bases. The V gene end was trimmed by 1 base and the J gene end by 6 bases; junction bases not matched to a gene: 4. The CDR3 totals 15 residues. Germline V CDR1 and CDR2: SGHRS, YFSETQ. The full variable domain, rest sourced from reference TRBV5-1 and TRBJ2-3, is KAGVTQTPRYLIKTRGQQVTLSCSPISGHRSVSWYQQTPGQGLQFLFEYFSETQRNKGNFPGRFSGRQFSNSRSEMNVSTLELGDSALYLCASSLTSGSWDTQYFGPGTRLTVL.

The rearrangement links TRBV20-1 to TRBJ2-3; TRBD2 matches at 11 bases. This CDR3 is built from 16 residues. Germline V lookup: CDR1 DFQATT, CDR2 SNEGSKA (reference sequence). The CDR3 reads CSLRLAGGGSTDTQYF. The CDR3 DNA follows: TGCAGCTTGCGGCTAGCGGGAGGAGGGAGCACAGATACGCAGTATTTT.

This clonotype was seen many times. The V call is TRBV6-2 or TRBV6-3, the J call TRBJ2-3; 7 bases are shared with TRBD1. Germline V gene sequence: CDR1 MNHEY, CDR2 SVGEGT. V trimming: 3 bases; J trimming: 5 bases; junction bases outside the gene matches: 14. This CDR3 is built from 17 residues. The CDR3 protein is CASSYPFGEGAVDTQYF. The CDR3 coding sequence is TGTGCCAGCAGTTATCCATTCGGAGAGGGGGCGGTAGATACGCAGTATTTT.

Only a few counts were recorded for this clonotype. The J gene is TRBJ2-7, the V gene TRBV19; 8 bases align to TRBD1. The germline V gene has CDR1 LNHDA and CDR2 SQIVND (reference sequence). V shed 7 bases, J shed 3 bases, and the junction held 5 bases outside the gene matches. The CDR3 length is 13 residues. The CDR3 spells CASNAGQGYEQYF. CDR3 coding DNA: TGTGCCAGTAACGCAGGACAGGGCTACGAGCAGTACTTC.

The table lists this clonotype with many counts. The germline gene is not matched at one end of the junction; a read error may be the cause. The V call is TRBV7-7, the J call TRBJ2-1; TRBD2 matches at 7 bases. Germline values: CDR1 SSHAT, CDR2 FNYEAQ (reference sequence). The length of the CDR3 is 18 residues. DNA of the CDR3: TGTGCTAGCAGCTTAGATGGCAGCGGGACGTCGGGCTACAATGAGCAGTTCTTC. This sequence encodes CASSLDGSGTSGYNEQFF. Supplemented by reference TRBV7-7 and TRBJ2-1, the full variable domain reads GAGVSQSPRYKVTKRGQDVTLRCDPISSHATLYWYQQALGQGPEFLTYFNYEAQPDKSGLPSDRFSAERPEGSISTLTIQRTEQRDSAMYRCASSLDGSGTSGYNEQFFGPGTRLTVL.

Ten or more counts support this clonotype. This chain links TRBV5-5 with TRBJ2-7; TRBD1 matches at 9 bases. CDR1 and CDR2 (germline): SGHKS, YYEKEE (reference sequence). The trim removed 1 base at V and 6 bases at J, leaving 8 bases unmatched. CDR3 length: 15 residues. CDR3 in DNA: TGTGCCAGCAGCTTGCTCCCGGGACAGGGCGGCGAGCAGTACTTC. This encodes CASSLLPGQGGEQYF. Based on the CDR3 plus reference TRBV5-5 and TRBJ2-7, the full variable domain is DAGVTQSPTHLIKTRGQQVTLRCSPISGHKSVSWYQQVLGQGPQFIFQYYEKEERGRGNFPDRFSARQFPNYSSELNVNALLLGDSALYLCASSLLPGQGGEQYFGPGTRLTVT.

This clonotype was recorded at least ten times. The V and J genes are TRBV6-1 and TRBJ2-7; the match to TRBD1 covers 11 bases. In germline, CDR1 is MNHNS, CDR2 SASEGT. This CDR3 is 15 amino acids long. With V trimmed by 6 bases and J by 3 bases, 7 bases remained unmatched. In nucleotides, the CDR3 is TGTGCCAGCAGGAACTCCGGGACAGGGGGCTACGAGCAGTACTTC. It codes for CASRNSGTGGYEQYF.

This clonotype was seen repeatedly, ten times or more. The CDR3 DNA follows: TGTGCCAGCTCACCAGAGCTGAAAATCGACACCGGGGAGCTGTTTTTT. Its protein product is CASSPELKIDTGELFF. This rearrangement joins TRBV18 to TRBJ2-2; unclear D gene. This CDR3 is 16 amino acids long. Looked up from germline, CDR1 is KGHSH and CDR2 is LQKENI. V was pared by 2 bases and J by 3 bases, with 13 bases between.

This clonotype appeared many times. The chain recombines TRBV20-1 with TRBJ2-1; TRBD2 matches at 7 bases. V was clipped by 1 base and J by 9 bases; unmatched bases: 18. Germline CDR1 and CDR2: DFQATT and SNEGSKA (reference sequence). The CDR3 extends over 17 amino acids. Here the CDR3 DNA reads TGCAGTGCTAGAGTGCCAAGCGGGGCTCTCCGTAGGGGTGAGCAGTTCTTC. The encoded protein is CSARVPSGALRRGEQFF.

This clonotype was counted between two and nine times. This CDR3 reads CSARTGAPGAYEQYF. The CDR3 DNA reads as TGCAGTGCTAGAACCGGGGCGCCCGGGGCCTACGAGCAGTACTTC. The V call is TRBV20-1, the J call TRBJ2-7, with D possibly being TRBD1 or TRBD2 (5 bases each). Germline assignment: CDR1 DFQATT and CDR2 SNEGSKA (reference sequence). Deletions cut 2 bases from V and 2 bases from J, with 16 bases between. There are 15 residues in the CDR3.

This clonotype was seen ten or more times. The rearrangement links TRBV6-2 or TRBV6-3 to TRBJ2-7; D is perhaps TRBD1 or TRBD2 (5 bases each). The CDR3 has 15 amino acids. Trimming stripped 5 bases from V and 0 bases from J, with 14 bases between. Per germline, CDR1 MNHEY and CDR2 SVGEGT. CDR3 coding DNA: TGTGCCAGCAGTCCGGGACGCGCCAACTCCTACGAGCAGTACTTC. Protein sequence: CASSPGRANSYEQYF.